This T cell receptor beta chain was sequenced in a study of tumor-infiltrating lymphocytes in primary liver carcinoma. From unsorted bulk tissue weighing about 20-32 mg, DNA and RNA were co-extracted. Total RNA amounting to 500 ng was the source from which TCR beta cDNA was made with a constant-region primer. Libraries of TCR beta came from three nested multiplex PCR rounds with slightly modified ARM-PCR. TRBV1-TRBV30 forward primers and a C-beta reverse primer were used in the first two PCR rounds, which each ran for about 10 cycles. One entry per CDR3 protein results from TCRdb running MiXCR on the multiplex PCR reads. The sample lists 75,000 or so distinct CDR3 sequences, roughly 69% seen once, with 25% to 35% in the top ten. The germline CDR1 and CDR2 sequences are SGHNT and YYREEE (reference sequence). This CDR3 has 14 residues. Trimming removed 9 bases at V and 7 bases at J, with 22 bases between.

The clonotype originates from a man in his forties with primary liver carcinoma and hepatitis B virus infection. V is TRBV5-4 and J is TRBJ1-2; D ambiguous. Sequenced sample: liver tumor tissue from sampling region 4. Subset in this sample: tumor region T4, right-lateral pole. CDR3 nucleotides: TGTGCCAACACCATTGATGGATCAGGTTTTGGCTACACCTTC. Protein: CANTIDGSGFGYTF.